The source of this T cell receptor (beta chain) is a study of glioma-infiltrating T cells after dendritic cell vaccination. Study context: Monocyte-derived dendritic cells, cultured less than 8 days with IL-4 and GM-CSF, were pulsed with autologous tumor lysate.

This CDR3 comprises 15 residues. Per germline, CDR1 SGHRS and CDR2 YFSETQ. The trim removed 3 bases at V and 4 bases at J, leaving 3 bases unmatched. Using immunoSEQ multiplex PCR, the repertoire was profiled, and TCRdb retains in-frame clones only, with some absent. Found here are 30,000 to 40,000 clones, almost 85% of them singletons; the top ten hold less than 8.5%. The source was blood, collected before dendritic cell vaccination. This chain connects TRBV5-1 to TRBJ2-1; 11 bases map to TRBD1. The clonotype originates from a human donor with glioblastoma. For the CDR3, the DNA is TGCGCCAGCAGCTGGGGACAGGGGGGGTACAATGAGCAGTTCTTC. Residues: CASSWGQGGYNEQFF.